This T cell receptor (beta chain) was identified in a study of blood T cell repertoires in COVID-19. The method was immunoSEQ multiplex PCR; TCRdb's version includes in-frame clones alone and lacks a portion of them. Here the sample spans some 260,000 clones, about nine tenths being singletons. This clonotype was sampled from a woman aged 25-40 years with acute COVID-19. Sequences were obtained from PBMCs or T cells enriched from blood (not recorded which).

CDR3 residues: CAWKPDTSGGTQYF. CDR3 bases: TGTGCCTGGAAACCCGACACCAGCGGTGGGACCCAGTACTTC. The chain couples TRBV30 to TRBJ2-5, with D perhaps TRBD2 (5 bases). Germline assignment: CDR1 GTSNPN and CDR2 SVGIG (reference sequence). The V gene lost 4 bases and the J gene lost 7 bases, with 19 bases spanning the gap. The CDR3 contains 14 residues.